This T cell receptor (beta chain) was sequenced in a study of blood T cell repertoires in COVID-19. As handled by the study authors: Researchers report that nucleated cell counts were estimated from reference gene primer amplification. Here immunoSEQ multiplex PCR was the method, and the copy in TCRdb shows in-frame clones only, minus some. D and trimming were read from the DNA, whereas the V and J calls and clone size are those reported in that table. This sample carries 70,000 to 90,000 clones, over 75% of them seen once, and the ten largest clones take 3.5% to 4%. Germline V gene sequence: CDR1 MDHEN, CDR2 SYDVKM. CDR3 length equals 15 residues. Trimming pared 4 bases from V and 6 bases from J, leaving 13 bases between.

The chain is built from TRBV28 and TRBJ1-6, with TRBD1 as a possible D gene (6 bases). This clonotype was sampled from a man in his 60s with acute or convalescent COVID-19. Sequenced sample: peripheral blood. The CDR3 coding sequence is TGTGCCAGCAGTTCTCCCGACAGGACTAATTCACCCCTCCACTTT. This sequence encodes CASSSPDRTNSPLHF.